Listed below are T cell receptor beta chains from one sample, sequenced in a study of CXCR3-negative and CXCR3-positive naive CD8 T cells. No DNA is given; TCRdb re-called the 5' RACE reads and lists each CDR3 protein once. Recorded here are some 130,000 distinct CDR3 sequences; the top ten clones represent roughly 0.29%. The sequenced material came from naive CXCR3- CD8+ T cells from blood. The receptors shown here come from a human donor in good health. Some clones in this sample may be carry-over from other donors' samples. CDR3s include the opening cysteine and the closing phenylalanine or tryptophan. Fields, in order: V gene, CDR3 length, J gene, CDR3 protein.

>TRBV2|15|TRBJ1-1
CASKVSETGNTEAFF
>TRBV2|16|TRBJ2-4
CASSEETPLAKNIQYF
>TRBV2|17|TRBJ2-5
CASSEAPQVSYQETQYF
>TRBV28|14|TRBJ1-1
CASSLTGVGPEAFF
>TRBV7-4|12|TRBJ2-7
CASSWLSYEQYF
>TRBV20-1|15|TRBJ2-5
CSARDLRGNQETQYF
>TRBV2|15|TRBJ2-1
CASKQAGSLYNEQFF
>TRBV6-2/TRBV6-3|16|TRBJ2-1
CASSYSGGGSYNEQFF
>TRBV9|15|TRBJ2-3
CASSVLLAGPDTQYF
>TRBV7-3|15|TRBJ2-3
CASSPTAISTDTQYF
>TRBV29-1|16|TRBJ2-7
CSVTSSGVLRTYEQYF
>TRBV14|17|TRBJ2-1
CASSQSSSARSYNEQFF
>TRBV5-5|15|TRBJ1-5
CASSLDGGGNQPHHF
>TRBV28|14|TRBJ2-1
CASSFRSGNDEQFF
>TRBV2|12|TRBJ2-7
CASIGRDNEQYF
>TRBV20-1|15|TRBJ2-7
CSASRRGLSSYEQYF
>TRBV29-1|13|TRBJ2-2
CSGLEANTGELFF
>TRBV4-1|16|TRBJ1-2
CASSQVGRRANYGYTF
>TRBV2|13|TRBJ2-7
CASSVVGDNEQYF
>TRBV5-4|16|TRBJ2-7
CASSLDGSGATYEQYF
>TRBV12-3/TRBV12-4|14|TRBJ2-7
CASSLRQGVGEQYF
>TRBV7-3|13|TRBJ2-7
CASSARGSHEQYF
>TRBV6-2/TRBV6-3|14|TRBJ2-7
CASSYTQPAYEQYF
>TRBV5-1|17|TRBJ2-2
CASSLKSAATITGELFF
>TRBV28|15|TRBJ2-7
CAIRTASRSSYEQYF
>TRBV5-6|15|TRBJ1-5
CASSLGTGLSQPLHF
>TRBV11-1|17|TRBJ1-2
CASSLLPFPSRVYGYTF
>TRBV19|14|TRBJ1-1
CASSTALDRVGAFF
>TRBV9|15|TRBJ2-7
CASSVEWTGTYEQYF
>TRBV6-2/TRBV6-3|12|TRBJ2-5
CASSYSLETQYF
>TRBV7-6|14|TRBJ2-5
CASSFRGVQETQYF
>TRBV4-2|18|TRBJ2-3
CASSQQGANTFSTDTQYF
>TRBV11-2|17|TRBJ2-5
CASSLGPSGRVGETQYF
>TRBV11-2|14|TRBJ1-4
CASSPGPLNEKLFF
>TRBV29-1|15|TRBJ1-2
CSVEPRARSNYGYTF
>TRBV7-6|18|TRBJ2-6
CASSLNPGVNSGANVLTF
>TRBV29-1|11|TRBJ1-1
CSVTGGTEAFF
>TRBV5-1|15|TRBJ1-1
CASSLGVTEGTEAFF
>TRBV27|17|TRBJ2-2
CASSPHLSDRGPGELFF
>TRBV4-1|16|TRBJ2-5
CASSQGSQGVRETQYF
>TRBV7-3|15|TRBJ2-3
CASSPIAGVTDTQYF
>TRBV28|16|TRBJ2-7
CASTDGTGSISYEQYF
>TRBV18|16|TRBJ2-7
CASSPDTGTTTYEQYF
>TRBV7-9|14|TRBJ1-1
CASSLVGGYANAFF
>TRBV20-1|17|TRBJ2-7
CSARDTGLAGGNYEQYF